This section outlines one T cell receptor (beta chain) sequence together with its context. The table lists this clone with a few counts. Its antigen is still unknown. Within one base of it there is no much larger clone, and no base qualities were kept. This sample also contains other DNA sequences that code for the same CDR3. The sample originates from a study of beta chain features in type 1 diabetes (dated by TCRdb to 2016 to 2019). Context from the whole study: Patients and healthy donors did not differ in mean age, gender distribution, total cell number or subset yield. The study compared the TCRB repertoires of sorted circulating CD4+ T cell subsets in recently diagnosed type 1 diabetes patients with those in matched healthy donors. Regulatory and stem cell-like memory subsets were isolated from only 8 patients and 8 healthy donors, whereas naive and central memory subsets came from all 30 or so donors. A total of about 110 million sorted cells were examined across all samples, and the number of cells per subset was strongly correlated with RNA yield. The investigation overall reported the following: Because small numbers of individuals were included in the HLA sub-analyses, any influence of HLA type on TCRB rearrangement was left unresolved. The naive, central memory and regulatory TCRB repertoires appeared to resemble one another more closely among patients than among healthy donors. Sequencing cDNA rather than genomic DNA could over-represent highly expressing activated cells, although activation and CD3 levels did not differ between groups. Fewer insertions and more nucleotide deletions at VDJ recombination sites were observed in patients with type 1 diabetes, implying thymic rearrangement abnormalities. A moderate but significant shortening of TCRB CDR3 length was observed in type 1 diabetes patients in all four CD4+ subsets. Shorter templates might be favored by PCR, yet because patient and control samples were amplified and corrected together, any such skew would affect both groups equally.

The entire isolated RNA was reverse transcribed using the High Capacity cDNA Reverse Transcription Kit, and thus expressed TCRB transcripts were sequenced. Deep immunoSEQ sequencing was applied to naive, central memory and regulatory T cell samples, giving an average of about 3.8 million total reads per sample. After sorted cells were lysed in RLT buffer, RNA was extracted with DNase-treated RNeasy Micro or Mini kits, with the choice depending on cell number. Each cell subset was processed on its own to prevent cross-contamination, while patient and healthy donor samples were processed together. The immunoSEQ multiplex PCR was used to amplify TCRB sequences from cDNA, yielding 87-bp fragments that span the CDR3 region. Amplicons were sequenced on the Illumina HiSeq platform. In the original analysis: Synthetic template baselines were used to correct PCR bias computationally, reads within Hamming distance 2 were collapsed, and singletons that could not be merged were discarded. By aligning reads against IMGT, V, D and J genes, CDR3 length, and insertions or deletions at six rearrangement sites were assigned. Within each subset, clonotype counts were normalized to the number of sorted cells before true diversity and Gini coefficients were calculated with the tcR R package. The overlap coefficient, calculated on TCRB nucleotide sequences, was used to quantify repertoire sharing. The table comes from immuneACCESS by way of TCRdb, which keeps in-frame sequences with V and J called. Part of the clones is missing from these tables; in studies checked, under half for an unresolved V gene and the rest for unknown reasons. V and J calls and clone size are as listed in that table; D and trimming were resolved from the DNA. This sample gives some 250,000 clones in total; roughly 30% of them show up just once. The ten biggest clones cover more than 3% of the sample.

V is cut back by 1 base and J by 7 bases, with 2 bases in the junction unmatched. The germline V gene supplies CDR1 SQVTM and CDR2 ANQGSEA. The CDR3 goes from the cysteine to the phenylalanine over 14 residues. The read is trimmed to its CDR3 DNA, 42 bases read in frame from base 1. Each donor gave one peripheral blood draw, averaging roughly 120 mL, which was collected into heparinised tubes. Naive, central memory, regulatory and stem cell-like memory CD4+ T cells were sorted on a BD FACSAria II using a panel including CD45RO, CCR7, CD25, CD127, CD95 and CD27. Every sorted population had a purity above 95%. Right away, PBMCs were isolated by Lymphoprep density gradient centrifugation and were stained directly, with no culture step. Samples were stained and sorted in pairs, with one healthy donor and one patient per experiment, so that batch effects were minimized.

Material: central memory CD4+ T cells from blood. The rearrangement joined TRBV29-1 to TRBJ2-1; 12 central nucleotides agree with TRBD2. This clonotype originated in a man under 40 in good health. The CDR3 protein: CSVEGTSGANEQFF. The DNA sequence is given as TGCAGCGTTGAAGGGACTAGCGGGGCTAATGAGCAGTTCTTC.